These 21 T cell receptor beta chains came from one sample sequenced in a study of CD8 T cells in ankylosing spondylitis. Using its own MiXCR run on the 5' RACE reads, TCRdb lists one record per CDR3 protein. This table has roughly 220,000 distinct CDR3 sequences, roughly a tenth appearing once. Sequencing was done on a sample of blood, either unsorted or a sorted T cell fraction (not recorded which). The receptors were gathered from a male donor with ankylosing spondylitis or in good health (not recorded which).

This chain connects TRBV5-1 to TRBJ2-7, with 7 bases lining up with TRBD2. The germline gives CDR1 SGHRS, CDR2 YFSETQ. Unmatched junction bases numbered 9, after V lost 3 bases and J lost 0 bases. The CDR3 loop spans 16 amino acids. CDR3 protein: CASSYSVGGGSYEQYF. DNA for the CDR3: TGCGCCAGCAGCTACAGCGTGGGGGGGGGCTCCTACGAGCAGTACTTC.

This clonotype was seen at least ten times. The V and J genes are TRBV12-3 or TRBV12-4 and TRBJ1-3, with 8 positions matching TRBD1. This CDR3 contains 12 residues. With V trimmed by 7 bases and J by 9 bases, 5 bases remained unmatched. In DNA, the CDR3 is TGTGCCAGCATCCCCACAGGGGGCACCATATATTTT. Residues: CASIPTGGTIYF.

This clonotype was seen many times. The rearrangement joins TRBV9 to TRBJ2-3; 12 bases agree with TRBD2. The germline V gene has CDR1 SGDLS and CDR2 YYNGEE. The CDR3 totals 17 residues. V lost 0 bases and J lost 5; bases outside the gene matches: 7. The CDR3, as DNA: TGTGCCAGCAGCGTAGGCGCTAGCGGGGGGGCCCAAGATACGCAGTATTTT. Translation: CASSVGASGGAQDTQYF.

This clonotype came up many times. The CDR3 region has the DNA TGTGCCAGCAGCCAGGCCCTGTCCCACGGATCTTGGGGCTACACCTTC. Translation gives CASSQALSHGSWGYTF. This chain connects TRBV3-1 to TRBJ1-2; D gene ambiguous. The V gene's germline CDR1 is LGHDT and CDR2 YNNKEL (reference sequence). This CDR3 contains 16 residues. With 3 bases removed from V and 8 bases from J, the gap between germline ends came to 22 bases. Together with reference TRBV3-1 and TRBJ1-2, the CDR3 gives the full variable domain: DTAVSQTPKYLVTQMGNDKSIKCEQNLGHDTMYWYKQDSKKFLKIMFSYNNKELIINETVPNRFSPKSPDKAHLNLHINSLELGDSAVYFCASSQALSHGSWGYTFGSGTRLTVV.

This clonotype was seen many times. The genes are TRBV7-8 and TRBJ2-7; D might be TRBD2 (8 bases). CDR1 is SGHVS and CDR2 is FQNEAQ in the germline V gene. CDR3 length: 16 residues. Trimming removed 1 base at V and 5 bases at J, with 18 bases between. For the CDR3, the DNA is TGTGCCAGCAGCTTAGTAGCGGGACAGTCGAGAGACGAGCAGTACTTC. Translating it yields CASSLVAGQSRDEQYF.

Many counts were recorded for this clonotype. The genes are TRBV5-1 and TRBJ2-5, with 9 positions matching TRBD1. Germline CDR1 and CDR2: SGHRS and YFSETQ. The CDR3 is 12 amino acids. V shed 9 bases, J shed 3 bases, and the junction held 3 bases outside the gene matches. This chain's CDR3 is CATGDREETQYF. The CDR3 nucleotides are TGCGCCACCGGGGACAGGGAAGAGACCCAGTACTTC.

The table lists this clonotype with a few counts. The chain joins TRBV9 to TRBJ2-5, with 7 positions matching TRBD1. The length of the CDR3 is 16 residues. V lost 3 bases to trimming and J lost 5 bases; unmatched junction nucleotides: 13. The V gene's germline CDR1 is SGDLS and CDR2 YYNGEE. DNA of the CDR3: TGTGCCAGCAGCGGATTCGACAGGGTGCGTCAGGAGACCCAGTACTTC. Translation gives CASSGFDRVRQETQYF.

This clonotype was recorded at least ten times. The gene calls are TRBV5-1 and TRBJ1-1, with 9 bases identical to TRBD1. J was trimmed by 2 bases and V by 3 bases; bases with no gene match: 8. Germline V gene sequence: CDR1 SGHRS, CDR2 YFSETQ. CDR3 size: 16 residues. The CDR3 nucleotides read TGCGCCAGCAGCTGGAGGCCGGGACAGGGAAACACTGAAGCTTTCTTT. Translating it yields CASSWRPGQGNTEAFF. Full variable domain (remainder filled in from reference TRBV5-1 and TRBJ1-1): KAGVTQTPRYLIKTRGQQVTLSCSPISGHRSVSWYQQTPGQGLQFLFEYFSETQRNKGNFPGRFSGRQFSNSRSEMNVSTLELGDSALYLCASSWRPGQGNTEAFFGQGTRLTVV.

This clonotype came up a few times. The rearrangement links TRBV2 to TRBJ1-4, with a possible D match to TRBD1 (5 bases). The germline CDR1 and CDR2 sequences are SNHLY and FYNNEI. This CDR3 has 14 amino acids. V was trimmed by 6 bases and J by 0 bases, leaving 8 bases between them. CDR3 nucleotides: TGTGCCAGCAGAGACAGCTCAACTAATGAAAAACTGTTTTTT. It encodes CASRDSSTNEKLFF.

This clonotype has at least ten counts. V usage is TRBV27 and J usage is TRBJ2-7; a possible D gene is TRBD1 (6 bases). Trimming removed 4 bases at V and 2 bases at J, with 15 bases between. This CDR3 contains 15 residues. Germline CDR1 and CDR2: MNHEY and SMNVEV (reference sequence). In nucleotides, the CDR3 is TGTGCCAGCAGTTCCGGGACATCAGGGGCCTACGAGCAGTACTTC. This gives the protein CASSSGTSGAYEQYF.

This clonotype showed up many times. CDR3 DNA sequence: TGTGCCACCAGCAGAGATCATGGAGACGGAAACACCATATATTTT. Amino acid sequence: CATSRDHGDGNTIYF. The V call is TRBV15, the J call TRBJ1-3; D remains ambiguous. Trimming pared 0 bases from V and 4 bases from J, leaving 10 bases between. This CDR3 contains 15 residues. Germline CDR1 and CDR2: LNHNV and YYDKDF (reference sequence).

The table lists this clonotype with many counts. This chain joins TRBV5-5 and TRBJ1-6; D is perhaps TRBD1 (6 bases). The CDR3 spans 16 residues. CDR1 and CDR2 (germline): SGHKS, YYEKEE (reference sequence). Trimming shortened V by 4 bases and J by 7 bases, and 18 bases separated the two germline ends. The CDR3 region has the DNA TGTGCCAGCAGCGAAACACCTCAGGGGTCGAATTCACCCCTCCACTTT. Its protein product is CASSETPQGSNSPLHF.

At least ten counts were recorded for this clonotype. This chain connects TRBV5-1 to TRBJ1-1; no clear D gene. With 0 bases removed from V and 4 bases from J, the gap between germline ends came to 10 bases. In germline, CDR1 is SGHRS, CDR2 YFSETQ. The CDR3 spans 14 residues. This CDR3 is CASSLDTVPTEAFF. The CDR3 DNA follows: TGCGCCAGCAGCTTGGATACAGTCCCCACTGAAGCTTTCTTT.

The V gene is TRBV3-1, the J gene TRBJ1-4; D is undetermined. CDR1 LGHDT and CDR2 YNNKEL come from the germline V gene (reference sequence). V lost 1 base and J lost 5, with 17 bases in between. The CDR3 totals 17 residues. The CDR3 nucleotides are TGTGCCAGCAGCCAAGGCTTAGGAGGGCCCAGGAATGAAAAACTGTTTTTT. The encoded protein is CASSQGLGGPRNEKLFF. The complete variable domain, with remaining parts taken from reference TRBV3-1 and TRBJ1-4, reads DTAVSQTPKYLVTQMGNDKSIKCEQNLGHDTMYWYKQDSKKFLKIMFSYNNKELIINETVPNRFSPKSPDKAHLNLHINSLELGDSAVYFCASSQGLGGPRNEKLFFGSGTQLSVL.

This clonotype was detected a few times. This chain connects TRBV12-3 or TRBV12-4 to TRBJ1-5, with 9 nucleotides matching TRBD1. The CDR3 runs 16 residues. After removal of 5 bases from V and 2 bases from J, the junction contained 7 bases not matched to a gene. CDR3 coding DNA: TGTGCCAGCAGTGAGAGACAGGGGGAAGGCAATCAGCCCCAGCATTTT. The encoded protein is CASSERQGEGNQPQHF.

The chain carries TRBV20-1 and TRBJ2-7, with TRBD2 identical over 10 bases. CDR1 and CDR2 (germline): DFQATT, SNEGSKA (reference sequence). V lost 1 base to trimming and J lost 2 bases; unmatched junction nucleotides: 11. The CDR3 has 17 amino acids. CDR3 amino acids: CSARALAGAESPYEQYF. In nucleotides, the CDR3 is TGCAGTGCTAGAGCCCTAGCGGGGGCGGAATCTCCCTACGAGCAGTACTTC.

This clonotype was observed many times. The V call is TRBV12-3 or TRBV12-4, the J call TRBJ1-2, with D maybe TRBD1 (5 bases). The CDR3 covers 14 residues. V was cut by 3 bases and J by 5 bases, with 13 bases left in between. CDR3 region: CASSFFGHSYGYTF. As DNA, the CDR3 is TGTGCCAGCAGTTTCTTCGGACACTCTTATGGCTACACCTTC.

This clonotype has ten or more counts. The J gene is TRBJ2-7, the V gene TRBV5-1; tentative D call: TRBD2 (5 bases). V lost 4 bases, J lost 3 bases, and 20 bases lay in between. The CDR3 consists of 16 residues. CDR1 is SGHRS, CDR2 YFSETQ, per germline. The CDR3 bases are TGCGCCAGCAGCGCCAGCGGCCCTACCTTAATCTACGAGCAGTACTTC. This sequence encodes CASSASGPTLIYEQYF.

There are a few counts of this clonotype. The chain couples TRBV5-4 to TRBJ1-5; a weak D match, TRBD1 (5 bases). The CDR3 is 12 amino acids. The V end was cut by 4 bases, the J end by 11 bases, with 13 bases between. CDR1 is SGHNT and CDR2 is YYREEE in the germline V gene (reference sequence). The CDR3 sequence: CASSRGSWSQHF. The CDR3 DNA is TGTGCCAGCAGCCGGGGGTCCTGGTCCCAGCATTTT.

The gene calls are TRBV7-9 and TRBJ2-3; D uncertain. Germline V gives CDR1 SEHNR, CDR2 FQNEAQ (reference sequence). This CDR3 is 13 amino acids long. V was shortened by 0 bases and J by 5 bases, with 6 bases between the two germline ends. The CDR3 loop is CASSLALQDTQYF. CDR3 in DNA: TGTGCCAGCAGCTTAGCGCTTCAAGATACGCAGTATTTT. Supplemented by reference TRBV7-9 and TRBJ2-3, the full variable domain reads DTGVSQNPRHKITKRGQNVTFRCDPISEHNRLYWYRQTLGQGPEFLTYFQNEAQLEKSRLLSDRFSAERPKGSFSTLEIQRTEQGDSAMYLCASSLALQDTQYFGPGTRLTVL.

The J gene is TRBJ2-1, the V gene TRBV10-3; TRBD1 matches at 11 bases. The CDR3 has 14 residues. V shed 5 bases, J shed 5 bases, and the junction held 2 bases outside the gene matches. Germline V gene lookup returns CDR1 ENHRY and CDR2 SYGVKD. CDR3 DNA: TGTGCCATCAGTTCGGGACAGGGGGACAATGAGCAGTTCTTC. It translates to CAISSGQGDNEQFF.